This TCR beta chain was profiled in a study of blood T cell repertoires in COVID-19. Study details: Acute-phase and convalescent COVID-19 samples originated in the United States, Italy and Spain. T cells, B-cell-depleted T cells, or PBMCs provided the cDNA or gDNA that served as material.

Authors' methods: Quantification of nucleated cells was approximated via reference gene primer amplification. TCRdb's copy holds only in-frame clones and misses some; the assay was immunoSEQ multiplex PCR. Clonal size and the V and J genes are those of that table, whereas D and trimming came from the DNA. The sample lists over 150,000 clones; approximately 73% were seen once. Trimming left V 6 bases short and J 5 bases short, with 10 bases between. CDR3 length: 13 residues. Per germline, CDR1 MNHEY and CDR2 SMNVEV (reference sequence). This chain links TRBV27 with TRBJ1-4; D is uncertain. This receptor was taken from a woman of 80 years or more with acute or convalescent COVID-19. Sequenced sample: peripheral blood. Here the CDR3 DNA reads TGTGCCAGCAGAGGATCGGGGAATGAAAAACTGTTTTTT. It codes for CASRGSGNEKLFF.